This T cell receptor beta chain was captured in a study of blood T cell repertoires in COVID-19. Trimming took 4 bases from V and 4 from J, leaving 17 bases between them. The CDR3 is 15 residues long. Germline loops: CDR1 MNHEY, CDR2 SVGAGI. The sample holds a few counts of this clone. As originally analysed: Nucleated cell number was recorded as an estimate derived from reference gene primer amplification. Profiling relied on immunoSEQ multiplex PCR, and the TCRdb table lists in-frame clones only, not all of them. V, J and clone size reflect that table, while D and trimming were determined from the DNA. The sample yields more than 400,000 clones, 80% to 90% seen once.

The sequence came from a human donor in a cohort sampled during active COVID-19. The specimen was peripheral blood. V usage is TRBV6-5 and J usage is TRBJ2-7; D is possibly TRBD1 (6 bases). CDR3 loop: CASSLGHTGIYEQYF. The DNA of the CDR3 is TGTGCCAGCAGTTTGGGACACACGGGGATTTACGAGCAGTACTTC.